The 32 T cell receptor beta chains given below trace back to one sample, sequenced in a study of T-cell memory formation after mild COVID-19. TCRdb re-called the 5' RACE reads through MiXCR, storing one row per CDR3 protein. The sample has about 410,000 distinct CDR3 sequences; under 25% are singletons. Sequences were obtained from PBMCs or a T cell subset sorted from them (not recorded which). The source of these receptors is an adult woman who had mild COVID-19 (a few samples of this study predate the infection). Cell type and time point are not known.

The J gene is TRBJ2-2, the V gene TRBV24-1, with 10 bases identical to TRBD1. V trimming: 4 bases; J trimming: 7 bases; junction bases outside the gene matches: 5. The CDR3 covers 15 residues. Per the germline V gene, CDR1 is KGHDR and CDR2 is SFDVKD. The CDR3 region has the DNA TGTGCCACCAGTGAGTGGACAGGGGGGAGCGGGGAGCTGTTTTTT. Amino acid sequence: CATSEWTGGSGELFF.

This clonotype showed up many times. The V gene is TRBV15, the J gene TRBJ2-7; 7 bases are shared with TRBD1. The germline CDR1 and CDR2 sequences are LNHNV and YYDKDF (reference sequence). The CDR3 runs 15 residues. V shed 0 bases and J 0 bases; nucleotides not matched to a gene: 2. CDR3 residues: CATSRDRDSSYEQYF. The CDR3 nucleotides read TGTGCCACCAGCAGAGACCGGGACAGCTCCTACGAGCAGTACTTC.

This clonotype was seen a handful of times. V usage is TRBV4-1 and J usage is TRBJ1-2, with no clear D. Germline CDR1 is MGHRA and CDR2 is YSYEKL. This CDR3 has 14 residues. V was cut by 0 bases and J by 2 bases, with 7 bases left in between. DNA of the CDR3: TGCGCCAGCAGCCAAGATCCGGGGAACTATGGCTACACCTTC. Translation gives CASSQDPGNYGYTF.

This clonotype showed up just a few times. J is TRBJ1-5 and V is TRBV20-1; weak D call: TRBD1 (5 bases). From germline, CDR1 is DFQATT and CDR2 SNEGSKA (reference sequence). Trimming pared 0 bases from V and 4 bases from J, leaving 16 bases between. The CDR3 covers 16 residues. CDR3 nucleotides: TGCAGTGCTAGAGATTCCCATGGAGGGGCGAATCAGCCCCAGCATTTT. The encoded protein is CSARDSHGGANQPQHF.

This rearrangement joins TRBV5-1 to TRBJ2-3, with D possibly TRBD2 on 6 matching bases. This CDR3 comprises 15 residues. Trimming took off 0 bases at V and 3 bases at J, with 11 bases between the two ends. CDR1 and CDR2 (germline): SGHRS, YFSETQ. CDR3 sequence reads: CASSLGAGDTDTQYF. As DNA, the CDR3 is TGCGCCAGCAGCTTGGGAGCGGGCGATACAGATACGCAGTATTTT.

In this sample, this clonotype turned up many times. CDR3 protein: CASSLTTGSYGYTF. The CDR3, as DNA: TGCGCCAGCAGCTTGACGACAGGCAGCTATGGCTACACCTTC. The chain employs TRBV5-1 and TRBJ1-2, with a weak D call TRBD1 (6 bases). The CDR3 sequence is 14 residues long. V was pared by 1 base and J by 4 bases, with 11 bases between. CDR1 is SGHRS and CDR2 is YFSETQ in the germline V gene.

This chain connects TRBV12-5 to TRBJ2-1; TRBD2 matches at 12 bases. Germline V gene data show CDR1 as LGHNT and CDR2 as FRNRAP. V shed 1 base and J 2 bases; nucleotides not matched to a gene: 3. This CDR3 spans 17 amino acids. CDR3: CASGLAGLAGPYNEQFF. The CDR3 DNA is TGTGCTAGTGGTTTGGCGGGACTAGCGGGCCCCTACAATGAGCAGTTCTTC.

This clonotype has a handful of counts. V is TRBV15 and J is TRBJ2-5; either TRBD1 or TRBD2 may supply D (5 bases each). The germline V gene has CDR1 LNHNV and CDR2 YYDKDF (reference sequence). V lost 1 base, J lost 2 bases, and 11 bases lay in between. This CDR3 region has 15 residues. This CDR3 is CATSRAGQGQETQYF. CDR3 bases: TGTGCCACCAGCAGAGCGGGGCAGGGACAAGAGACCCAGTACTTC.

The rearrangement joins TRBV9 to TRBJ2-7; D unresolved. Trimming took 0 bases from V and 4 from J, leaving 5 bases between them. CDR1 SGDLS and CDR2 YYNGEE come from the germline V gene. The CDR3 covers 12 residues. For the CDR3, the DNA is TGTGCCAGCAGCGTAGGCGAATACGAGCAGTACTTC. Translation gives CASSVGEYEQYF.

This clonotype has just a few counts. V and J are TRBV12-3 or TRBV12-4 and TRBJ1-2, with no clear D. V lost 0 bases to trimming and J lost 12 bases, with 11 bases between them. The CDR3 spans 12 residues. The CDR3 loop reads CASSLASLWHTF. The CDR3 bases are TGTGCCAGCAGTTTAGCGTCACTGTGGCACACCTTC.

The V and J genes are TRBV7-9 and TRBJ1-1, with D possibly matching TRBD1 (5 bases). The CDR3 loop spans 14 amino acids. From germline, CDR1 is SEHNR and CDR2 FQNEAQ (reference sequence). V lost 4 bases and J 2 bases, leaving 11 bases between the germline ends. The CDR3 sequence is CASSSGVRNTEAFF. CDR3 nucleotides: TGTGCCAGCAGCTCGGGGGTCAGAAACACTGAAGCTTTCTTT.

This clonotype was detected a few times. The chain is built from TRBV5-1 and TRBJ2-1; 9 bases are a match to TRBD2. Germline V lookup: CDR1 SGHRS, CDR2 YFSETQ. The CDR3 has 20 residues. Trimming at V came to 1 base and at J to 6 bases, leaving 20 bases not matched to a gene. CDR3 loop: CASSLWGLAGRKKGGNEQFF. For the CDR3, the DNA is TGCGCCAGCAGCTTGTGGGGTCTAGCGGGAAGAAAAAAAGGGGGCAATGAGCAGTTCTTC. The whole variable domain, remainder taken from reference TRBV5-1 and TRBJ2-1, is KAGVTQTPRYLIKTRGQQVTLSCSPISGHRSVSWYQQTPGQGLQFLFEYFSETQRNKGNFPGRFSGRQFSNSRSEMNVSTLELGDSALYLCASSLWGLAGRKKGGNEQFFGPGTRLTVL.

The gene calls are TRBV12-3 or TRBV12-4 and TRBJ2-1; D is possibly TRBD2 (6 bases). CDR3 length equals 14 residues. V lost 3 bases and J lost 5, with 11 bases in between. CDR3 region: CASSFGLANNEQFF. The CDR3 DNA is TGTGCCAGCAGTTTTGGTCTAGCGAACAATGAGCAGTTCTTC.

This clonotype was detected only a few times. The chain has TRBV12-3 or TRBV12-4 and TRBJ2-7; 7 nucleotides agree with TRBD1. The CDR3 runs 14 residues. Trimming took 8 bases from V and 7 from J; bases not matched to a gene: 14. The CDR3 protein is CASADDRAPQEQYF. The CDR3 DNA reads TGTGCCAGCGCCGATGACAGGGCCCCTCAGGAGCAGTACTTC.

This clonotype was counted ten times or more. The V and J genes are TRBV6-2 or TRBV6-3 and TRBJ1-2, with D possibly being TRBD1 (6 bases). Germline V lookup: CDR1 MNHEY, CDR2 SVGEGT. This CDR3 spans 12 amino acids. Between the trimmed V and J ends, which lost 2 bases and 11 bases, there was a span of 12 bases. DNA for the CDR3: TGTGCCAGCAGTTACCACCCAGGGGCGTACACCTTC. As protein: CASSYHPGAYTF.

The chain recombines TRBV29-1 with TRBJ2-7; a weak D match, TRBD1 (6 bases). Germline loops: CDR1 SQVTM, CDR2 ANQGSEA. The CDR3 has 14 amino acids. V was cut by 6 bases and J by 0 bases, with 15 bases left in between. CDR3 bases: TGCAGCGTCCTCGACAGGTCATCCTCCTACGAGCAGTACTTC. It yields the protein CSVLDRSSSYEQYF.

This clonotype was picked up many times. This chain uses TRBV2 with TRBJ1-1, with TRBD1 matching 10 bases. Looked up from germline, CDR1 is SNHLY and CDR2 is FYNNEI. The CDR3 runs to 17 residues. V gave up 5 bases and J gave up 4 bases; unmatched junction bases: 13. The chain's CDR3 is CASSSAGTGERGTEAFF. CDR3 DNA sequence: TGTGCCAGCAGTAGCGCCGGGACAGGGGAGAGGGGCACTGAAGCTTTCTTT.

The chain links TRBV24-1 to TRBJ2-6; TRBD2 might be the D (5 bases). Trimming shortened V by 4 bases and J by 2 bases, and 8 bases separated the two germline ends. The CDR3 covers 15 residues. Per germline, CDR1 KGHDR and CDR2 SFDVKD. CDR3 coding DNA: TGTGCCACCAGTGAGTGGACTGCTGGGGCCAACGTCCTGACTTTC. Its translation: CATSEWTAGANVLTF.

The sample holds one count of this clonotype. The chain links TRBV5-5 to TRBJ1-1, with D unclear. CDR1 and CDR2 from the germline V gene are SGHKS and YYEKEE (reference sequence). Trimming shortened V by 9 bases and J by 0 bases, and 21 bases separated the two germline ends. This CDR3 is 16 amino acids long. CDR3 protein: CATKSVSDRMNTEAFF. The CDR3 DNA reads TGTGCCACCAAGTCAGTCTCCGATCGGATGAACACTGAAGCTTTCTTT.

This chain joins TRBV7-2 and TRBJ2-2; TRBD2 matches at 10 bases. This CDR3 contains 17 residues. V shed 5 bases and J 3 bases; nucleotides not matched to a gene: 9. Germline loops: CDR1 SGHTA, CDR2 FQGNSA. This CDR3 is CASSPFLAGEYTGELFF. CDR3 sequence (DNA): TGTGCCAGCAGCCCTTTCCTAGCGGGAGAGTACACCGGGGAGCTGTTTTTT.

The chain is built from TRBV7-3 and TRBJ2-2; D unresolved. The CDR3 consists of 12 residues. V was pared by 4 bases and J by 6 bases, with 6 bases between. CDR1 and CDR2 from the germline V gene are SGHTA and FQGTGA. The CDR3 is CASSSLPGELFF. CDR3 nucleotide sequence: TGTGCCAGCAGCTCCCTCCCCGGGGAGCTGTTTTTT.

This clonotype was found a few times. J is TRBJ2-3 and V is TRBV7-9, with 10 nucleotides matching TRBD2. Germline CDR1 is SEHNR and CDR2 is FQNEAQ (reference sequence). The CDR3 covers 15 residues. V lost 3 bases, J lost 2 bases, and 2 bases stayed unmatched. The CDR3 region is CASSFLAGVTDTQYF. The CDR3 DNA is TGTGCCAGCAGCTTTCTAGCGGGAGTCACAGATACGCAGTATTTT.

This clonotype came up a few times. The chain combines TRBV6-1 with TRBJ1-1; possible D gene TRBD1, 5 bases. This CDR3 is 16 amino acids long. Germline lookup yields CDR1 MNHNS and CDR2 SASEGT. V was shortened by 3 bases and J by 4 bases, with 18 bases between the two germline ends. In nucleotides, the CDR3 is TGTGCCAGCAGTGAGGGGGAGGGGTTAGGGAGCACTGAAGCTTTCTTT. Amino acids: CASSEGEGLGSTEAFF.

V usage is TRBV7-6 and J usage is TRBJ2-6, with 7 nucleotides matching TRBD2. The CDR3 sequence is 17 residues long. Germline CDR1 SGHVS, CDR2 FNYEAQ. The ends lost 0 bases at V and 2 bases at J; junction bases unmatched: 4. As DNA, the CDR3 is TGTGCCAGCAGCTTAGCCGGAGGGAGGGCTGGGGCCAACGTCCTGACTTTC. Amino acids: CASSLAGGRAGANVLTF.

The sample holds one count of this clonotype. V is TRBV6-5 and J is TRBJ1-2; 8 positions agree with TRBD1. This CDR3 has 14 residues. The germline CDR1 and CDR2 sequences are MNHEY and SVGAGI. The ends lost 6 bases at V and 5 bases at J; junction bases unmatched: 8. CDR3 residues: CASRPTWTGYGYTF. CDR3 nucleotide sequence: TGTGCCAGCAGACCGACCTGGACAGGGTATGGCTACACCTTC.

This clonotype was recorded a few times. The rearrangement joins TRBV5-1 to TRBJ1-5; D is ambiguous. Trimming removed 0 bases from V and 7 bases from J, with 11 bases in between. Germline CDR1 is SGHRS and CDR2 is YFSETQ. The CDR3 has 14 residues. CDR3: CASSLGESEQPQHF. The DNA of the CDR3 is TGCGCCAGCAGCTTGGGTGAGTCTGAGCAGCCCCAGCATTTT.

This clonotype was detected only a few times. The chain joins TRBV6-5 to TRBJ2-2, with D unclear. The germline V and J ends were trimmed by 0 bases and 6 bases, with 8 bases remaining between them. From germline, CDR1 is MNHEY and CDR2 SVGAGI. The CDR3 sequence is 14 residues long. The CDR3 loop is CASSYSKGAGELFF. DNA for the CDR3: TGTGCCAGCAGTTACTCGAAAGGTGCCGGGGAGCTGTTTTTT.

This clonotype has only a few counts. The chain is built from TRBV7-2 and TRBJ2-5; perhaps TRBD1 as D (6 bases). The V gene's germline CDR1 is SGHTA and CDR2 FQGNSA. This CDR3 comprises 17 residues. Trimming removed 3 bases at V and 5 bases at J, with 22 bases between. DNA for the CDR3: TGTGCCAGCAGCTTGCAGCCGATGACAGGCCTGGGGGAGACCCAGTACTTC. It translates to CASSLQPMTGLGETQYF. The variable domain in full, with the rest retrieved from reference TRBV7-2 and TRBJ2-5, is GAGVSQSPSNKVTEKGKDVELRCDPISGHTALYWYRQSLGQGLEFLIYFQGNSAPDKSGLPSDRFSAERTGGSVSTLTIQRTQQEDSAVYLCASSLQPMTGLGETQYFGPGTRLLVL.

The gene calls are TRBV29-1 and TRBJ2-2, with D maybe TRBD1 (6 bases). V lost 6 bases and J 3 bases, leaving 17 bases between the germline ends. The CDR3 totals 15 residues. Germline CDR1 is SQVTM and CDR2 is ANQGSEA. CDR3 sequence (DNA): TGCAGCGTAGGGGGTGGCTTAGCCGACACCGGGGAGCTGTTTTTT. Protein: CSVGGGLADTGELFF.

The V and J genes are TRBV12-3 or TRBV12-4 and TRBJ2-5, with 7 positions matching TRBD1. V dropped 6 bases and J dropped 2; count of bases not matched to a gene: 6. The CDR3 has 14 amino acids. The CDR3 reads CASSPQGLQETQYF. For the CDR3, the DNA is TGTGCCAGCAGCCCACAGGGGCTACAAGAGACCCAGTACTTC.

This clonotype was found a few times. This rearrangement joins TRBV5-4 to TRBJ1-1; D gene uncertain. The V and J ends lost 0 bases and 4 bases respectively, with 10 bases between them. The V gene's germline CDR1 is SGHNT and CDR2 YYREEE (reference sequence). This CDR3 is built from 14 residues. CDR3 residues: CASSLGQVATEAFF. CDR3 nucleotides: TGTGCCAGCAGCTTGGGGCAGGTGGCCACTGAAGCTTTCTTT.

The sample holds a few counts of this clonotype. The V gene is TRBV7-8, the J gene TRBJ1-1; TRBD1 might be the D (5 bases). This CDR3 has 14 residues. CDR1 and CDR2 from the germline V gene are SGHVS and FQNEAQ. Trimming left V 1 base short and J 5 bases short, with 11 bases between. The CDR3 DNA is TGTGCCAGCAGCTTAGATCAGGGTTGGACTGAAGCTTTCTTT. It specifies CASSLDQGWTEAFF.